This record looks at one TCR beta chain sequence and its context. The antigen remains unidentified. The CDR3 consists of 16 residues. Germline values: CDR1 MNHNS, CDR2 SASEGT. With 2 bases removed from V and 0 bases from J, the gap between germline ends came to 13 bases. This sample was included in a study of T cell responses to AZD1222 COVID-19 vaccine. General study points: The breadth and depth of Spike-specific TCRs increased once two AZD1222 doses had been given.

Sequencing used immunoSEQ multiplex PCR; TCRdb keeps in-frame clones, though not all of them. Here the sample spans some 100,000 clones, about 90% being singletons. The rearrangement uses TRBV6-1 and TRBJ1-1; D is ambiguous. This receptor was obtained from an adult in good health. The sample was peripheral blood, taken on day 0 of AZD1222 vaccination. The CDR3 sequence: CASSENSRDMNTEAFF. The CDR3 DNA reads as TGTGCCAGCAGTGAAAACTCCCGTGACATGAACACTGAAGCTTTCTTT.